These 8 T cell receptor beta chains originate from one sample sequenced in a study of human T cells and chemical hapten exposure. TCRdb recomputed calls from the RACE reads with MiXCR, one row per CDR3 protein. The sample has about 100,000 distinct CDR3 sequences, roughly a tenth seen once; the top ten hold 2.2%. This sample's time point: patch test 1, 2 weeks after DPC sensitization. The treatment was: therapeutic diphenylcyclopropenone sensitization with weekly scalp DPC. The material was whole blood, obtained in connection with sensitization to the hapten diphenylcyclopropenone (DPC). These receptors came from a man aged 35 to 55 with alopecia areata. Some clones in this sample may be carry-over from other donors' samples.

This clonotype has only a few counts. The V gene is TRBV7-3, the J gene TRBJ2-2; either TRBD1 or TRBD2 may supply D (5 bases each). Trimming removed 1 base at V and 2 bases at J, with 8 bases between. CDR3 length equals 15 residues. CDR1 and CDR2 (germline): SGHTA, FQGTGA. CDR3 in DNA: TGTGCCAGCAGCTTAAATGGGGGAAACACCGGGGAGCTGTTTTTT. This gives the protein CASSLNGGNTGELFF.

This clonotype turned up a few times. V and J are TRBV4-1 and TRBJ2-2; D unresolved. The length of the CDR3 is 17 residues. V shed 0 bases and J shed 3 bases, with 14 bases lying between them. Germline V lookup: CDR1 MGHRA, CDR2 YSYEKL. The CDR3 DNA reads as TGCGCCAGCAGCCAAGAAGGTTTGTCGGAGTACACCGGGGAGCTGTTTTTT. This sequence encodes CASSQEGLSEYTGELFF.

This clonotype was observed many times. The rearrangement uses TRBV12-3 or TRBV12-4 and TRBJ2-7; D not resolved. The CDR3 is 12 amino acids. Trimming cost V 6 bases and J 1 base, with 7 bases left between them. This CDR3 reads CASRGSSYEQYF. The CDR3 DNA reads TGTGCCAGCAGAGGCAGTTCCTACGAGCAGTACTTC.

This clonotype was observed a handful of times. CDR3 in amino acids: CASSLAWTSGSDEQYV. For the CDR3, the DNA is TGTGCCAGCAGCTTAGCCTGGACTAGCGGGAGTGACGAGCAGTACGTC. The chain links TRBV7-2 to TRBJ2-7; 13 bases match TRBD2. V lost 0 bases to trimming and J lost 5 bases; unmatched junction nucleotides: 4. In germline, CDR1 is SGHTA, CDR2 FQGNSA. This CDR3 has 16 amino acids.

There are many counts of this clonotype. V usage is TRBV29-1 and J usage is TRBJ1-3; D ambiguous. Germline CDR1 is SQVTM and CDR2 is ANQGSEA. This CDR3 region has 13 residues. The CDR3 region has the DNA TGCACCGCGACTATTGCGTCTGGAAACACCATATATTTT. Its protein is CTATIASGNTIYF. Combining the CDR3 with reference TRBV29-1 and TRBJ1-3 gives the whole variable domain SAVISQKPSRDICQRGTSLTIQCQVDSQVTMMFWYRQQPGQSLTLIATANQGSEATYESGFVIDKFPISRPNLTFSTLTVSNMSPEDSSIYLCTATIASGNTIYFGEGSWLTVV.

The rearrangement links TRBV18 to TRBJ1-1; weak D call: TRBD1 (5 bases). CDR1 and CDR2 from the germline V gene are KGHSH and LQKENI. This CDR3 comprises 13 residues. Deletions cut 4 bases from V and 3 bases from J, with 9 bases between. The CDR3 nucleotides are TGTGCCAGCTCACAATCGACAGACACTGAAGCTTTCTTT. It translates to CASSQSTDTEAFF. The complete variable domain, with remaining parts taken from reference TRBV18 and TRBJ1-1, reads NAGVMQNPRHLVRRRGQEARLRCSPMKGHSHVYWYRQLPEEGLKFMVYLQKENIIDESGMPKERFSAEFPKEGPSILRIQQVVRGDSAAYFCASSQSTDTEAFFGQGTRLTVV.

The CDR3 spells CASSPDRYYGYTF. DNA of the CDR3: TGTGCCAGCAGCCCCGACAGATACTATGGCTACACCTTC. The chain recombines TRBV6-2 or TRBV6-3 with TRBJ1-2; TRBD1 might be the D (5 bases). The CDR3 contains 13 residues. The germline CDR1 and CDR2 sequences are MNHEY and SVGEGT. V lost 6 bases and J lost 3, with 11 bases in between.

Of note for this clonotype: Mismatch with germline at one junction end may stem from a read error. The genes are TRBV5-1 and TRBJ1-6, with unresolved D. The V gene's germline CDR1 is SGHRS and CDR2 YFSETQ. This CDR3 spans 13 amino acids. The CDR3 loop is CASSLDRGSPLNF. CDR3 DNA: TGCGCCAGCAGCTTGGACAGAGGCTCACCCCTCAACTTT.